What follows is one TCR beta chain and its context. The antigen remains unidentified. The sample is drawn from a study of T cell repertoires in ileal Crohn's disease. Study findings and constraints: Every patient over 26.8% clonality showed endoscopic recurrence. Compared with CD4 T cells, sorted CD8 cells carried more expanded clones.

Each sample's TCRB immunosequencing used around 0.5 micrograms of biopsy DNA. Clones were sequenced by immunoSEQ multiplex PCR, and TCRdb holds only the in-frame ones, with some missing. The data hold 2,000 to 2,500 clones, with about 90% observed a single time. Patients were adults with ileal or ileocolonic Crohn's disease needing resection. Germline V CDR1 and CDR2: MNHEY, SMNVEV (reference sequence). Trimming took 6 bases from V and 0 from J; bases not matched to a gene: 8. The CDR3 spans 17 residues. This chain joins TRBV27 and TRBJ1-2; 12 bases are a match to TRBD1. Specimen: ileal tissue. The clonotype comes from an adult with Crohn's disease. The CDR3 bases are TGTGCCAGCAGCCACCGGGACAGGGGGCCAGCTAACTATGGCTACACCTTC. Its translation is CASSHRDRGPANYGYTF.